A selection of T cell receptor beta chains follows, all from one sample in a study of T-cell memory formation after mild COVID-19. TCRdb reprocessed the 5' RACE reads via MiXCR and lists one record per CDR3 protein. Altogether 500,000 to 650,000 distinct CDR3 sequences are present, 20% to 25% being singletons, with the ten largest covering about 8.7%. What was sequenced was PBMCs or a T cell subset sorted from them (not recorded which). Receptors originate from an adult woman who had mild COVID-19 (a few samples of this study predate the infection). Cell type and time point are not known. The CDR3 runs from the conserved cysteine through the conserved F or W. A D gene is named only where the DNA matches it firmly. Clone size is not always given. Where it is, it says once, few, many or a class for expanded clones.

J gene: TRBJ1-5
clone size: few
V gene: TRBV4-2
D gene: .
CDR3 DNA: TGTGCCAGCAGCCAAGATATTTTACAGACAAATCAGCCCCAGCATTTT
CDR3 protein: CASSQDILQTNQPQHF

J gene: TRBJ2-3
clone size: .
V gene: TRBV20-1
D gene: TRBD2
CDR3 DNA: TGCAGTGCCCCGTCGAGAGCGGGGGGGCGAGATACGCAGTATTTT
CDR3 protein: CSAPSRAGGRDTQYF

J gene: TRBJ2-1
clone size: .
V gene: TRBV7-9
D gene: .
CDR3 DNA: TGTGCCAGCAGCTACGCCTTGCCGGATTTGCATGAGCAGTTCTTC
CDR3 protein: CASSYALPDLHEQFF

J gene: TRBJ2-4
clone size: .
V gene: TRBV30
D gene: TRBD1
CDR3 DNA: TGTGCCTTGGACAGGGGCACCAAAAACATTCAGTACTTC
CDR3 protein: CALDRGTKNIQYF

J gene: TRBJ2-2
clone size: few
V gene: TRBV4-3
D gene: .
CDR3 DNA: TGCGCCAGCAGCCAAGAGAACTCAGGAGGGATGGGTTCTGGGGAGCTGTTTTTT
CDR3 protein: CASSQENSGGMGSGELFF

J gene: TRBJ2-5
clone size: few
V gene: TRBV7-2
D gene: TRBD1
CDR3 DNA: TGTGCCAGCAGACAGGGGGCGCGAGGCCGGGAGACCCAGTACTTC
CDR3 protein: CASRQGARGRETQYF

J gene: TRBJ2-1
clone size: .
V gene: TRBV20-1
D gene: TRBD2
CDR3 DNA: TGCAGTGCTAGAGATACTAGCGGGGGGCGTATCTCTGAGCAGTTCTTC
CDR3 protein: CSARDTSGGRISEQFF

J gene: TRBJ2-7
clone size: few
V gene: TRBV6-5
D gene: TRBD2
CDR3 DNA: TGTGCCAGCAGTTTTGGACTAGCACCTTCTGGGGGCGAGCAGTACTTC
CDR3 protein: CASSFGLAPSGGEQYF

J gene: TRBJ2-1
clone size: many
V gene: TRBV30
D gene: .
CDR3 DNA: TGTGCCTGGAGTTCGCGCAGGGGTAATGAGCAGTTCTTC
CDR3 protein: CAWSSRRGNEQFF

J gene: TRBJ2-2
clone size: many
V gene: TRBV7-2
D gene: TRBD2
CDR3 DNA: TGTGCCAGCAGCTTAGGGCTAGCGGGAGGTAACACCGGGGAGCTGTTTTTT
CDR3 protein: CASSLGLAGGNTGELFF

J gene: TRBJ2-3
clone size: many
V gene: TRBV5-5
D gene: TRBD1
CDR3 DNA: TGTGCCAGCAGTAGAACCGGGACAGGGTCGGCAGATACGCAGTATTTT
CDR3 protein: CASSRTGTGSADTQYF

J gene: TRBJ2-1
clone size: few
V gene: TRBV4-2
D gene: .
CDR3 DNA: TGTGCCAGCAGCCAACAGGGGATAAGGACGAATGAGCAGTTCTTC
CDR3 protein: CASSQQGIRTNEQFF

J gene: TRBJ2-3
clone size: few
V gene: TRBV9
D gene: .
CDR3 DNA: TGTGCCAGCAGCTCCTATGCCGGGACTAGCACAGATACGCAGTATTTT
CDR3 protein: CASSSYAGTSTDTQYF

J gene: TRBJ2-1
clone size: few
V gene: TRBV6-5
D gene: .
CDR3 DNA: TGTGCCAGCACCCCTACGAGGCTCTACAATGAGCAGTTCTTC
CDR3 protein: CASTPTRLYNEQFF

J gene: TRBJ1-2
clone size: .
V gene: TRBV14
D gene: TRBD1
CDR3 DNA: TGTGCCAGCAGCCATTTCCCCGGGACAGCCACAACTATCGTCGGCTACACCTTC
CDR3 protein: CASSHFPGTATTIVGYTF

J gene: TRBJ2-3
clone size: few
V gene: TRBV12-3/TRBV12-4
D gene: .
CDR3 DNA: TGTGCCAGCAGGTCTTTGGGGGTTACGCAGTATTTT
CDR3 protein: CASRSLGVTQYF

J gene: TRBJ2-5
clone size: .
V gene: TRBV6-2/TRBV6-3
D gene: .
CDR3 DNA: TGTGCCAGCAGTTACTCGAGTACAAAGGGGGAGACCCAGTACTTC
CDR3 protein: CASSYSSTKGETQYF

J gene: TRBJ1-1
clone size: few
V gene: TRBV20-1
D gene: .
CDR3 DNA: TGCAGTGCTAGAGATGCAGGGGACACTGAAGCTTTCTTT
CDR3 protein: CSARDAGDTEAFF

J gene: TRBJ1-2
clone size: .
V gene: TRBV10-3
D gene: TRBD1
CDR3 DNA: TGTGCCATCAGGCGGACAGGGCAAGACTATGGCTACACCTTC
CDR3 protein: CAIRRTGQDYGYTF

J gene: TRBJ2-7
clone size: many
V gene: TRBV7-9
D gene: TRBD1
CDR3 DNA: TGTGCCAGCAGCTTTGCCGGGACAGGGCGAAACTACGAGCAGTACTTC
CDR3 protein: CASSFAGTGRNYEQYF